This T cell receptor (beta chain) derives from a study of T-cell reconstitution after alpha-beta-depleted transplantation in children. Study conclusions and caveats: Once a year had passed after transplant, T-cell counts and diversity came mostly from newly produced T cells. After transplant, at about two months, alpha-beta T cells were reportedly derived from several hundred expanded graft clones.

V was shortened by 5 bases and J by 6 bases, with 14 bases between the two germline ends. The CDR3 contains 14 residues. As concerns this clonotype: Antigen unknown.

The library targeted TCRbeta and was prepared with unique molecular identifiers. TCRdb re-called the PCR reads through MiXCR, storing one row per CDR3 protein. The sample yields about 540,000 distinct CDR3 sequences, roughly 27% seen once. This clonotype was obtained from a boy younger than two with Wiskott-Aldrich syndrome, due to receive a stem cell transplant. Sequencing used PBMCs, obtained before TCRalphabeta/CD19-depleted stem cell transplant. The rearrangement links TRBV12-3 or TRBV12-4 to TRBJ2-1; D is perhaps TRBD1 (6 bases). The CDR3 DNA follows: TGTGCCAGCAGTCCCATAGTACAGGGCAATGAGCAGTTCTTC. Translation: CASSPIVQGNEQFF.